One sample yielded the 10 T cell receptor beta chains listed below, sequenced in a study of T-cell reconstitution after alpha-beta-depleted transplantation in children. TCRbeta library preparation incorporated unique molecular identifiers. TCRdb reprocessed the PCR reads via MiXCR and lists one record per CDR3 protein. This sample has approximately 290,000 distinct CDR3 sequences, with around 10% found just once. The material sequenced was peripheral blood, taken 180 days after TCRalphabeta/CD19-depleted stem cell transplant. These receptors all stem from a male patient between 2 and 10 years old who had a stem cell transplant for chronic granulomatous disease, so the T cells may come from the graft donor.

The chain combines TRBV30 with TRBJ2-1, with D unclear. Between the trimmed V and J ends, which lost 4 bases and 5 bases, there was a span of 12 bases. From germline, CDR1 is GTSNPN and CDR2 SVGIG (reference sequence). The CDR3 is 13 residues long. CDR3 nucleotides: TGTGCCTGGAATAGGGAACAACACAATGAGCAGTTCTTC. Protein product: CAWNREQHNEQFF.

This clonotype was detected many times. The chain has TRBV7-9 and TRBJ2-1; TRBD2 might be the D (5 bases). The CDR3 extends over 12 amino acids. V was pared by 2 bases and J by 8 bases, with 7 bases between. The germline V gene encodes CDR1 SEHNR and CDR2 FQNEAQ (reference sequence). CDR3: CASSLLADEQFF. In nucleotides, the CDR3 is TGTGCCAGCAGCTTACTAGCAGATGAGCAGTTCTTC.

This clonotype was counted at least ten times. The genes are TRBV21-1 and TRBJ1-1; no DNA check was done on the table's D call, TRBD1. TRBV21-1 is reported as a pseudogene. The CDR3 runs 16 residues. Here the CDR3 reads CASSKAQRQYNTEAFF. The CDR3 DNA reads TGTGCCAGCAGCAAAGCACAGAGACAGTACAACACTGAAGCTTTCTTT.

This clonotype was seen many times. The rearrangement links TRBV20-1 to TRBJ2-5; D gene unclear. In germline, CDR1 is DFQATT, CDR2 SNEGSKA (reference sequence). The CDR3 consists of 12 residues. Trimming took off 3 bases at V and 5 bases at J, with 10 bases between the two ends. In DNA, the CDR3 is TGCAGTGCTAGGTTCCGGCGGGAGACCCAGTACTTC. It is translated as CSARFRRETQYF.

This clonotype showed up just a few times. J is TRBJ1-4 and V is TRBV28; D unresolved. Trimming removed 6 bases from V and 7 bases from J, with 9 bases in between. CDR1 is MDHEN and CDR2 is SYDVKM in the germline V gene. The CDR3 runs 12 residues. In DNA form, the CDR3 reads TGTGCCAGCAGAACTAATCCTGAAAAACTGTTTTTT. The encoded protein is CASRTNPEKLFF.

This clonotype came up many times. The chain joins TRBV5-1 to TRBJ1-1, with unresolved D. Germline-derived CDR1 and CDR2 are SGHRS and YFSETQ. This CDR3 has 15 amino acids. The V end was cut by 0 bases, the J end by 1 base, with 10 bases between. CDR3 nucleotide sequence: TGCGCCAGCAGCTTGGAGATGTCCAGGAACACTGAAGCTTTCTTT. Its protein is CASSLEMSRNTEAFF.

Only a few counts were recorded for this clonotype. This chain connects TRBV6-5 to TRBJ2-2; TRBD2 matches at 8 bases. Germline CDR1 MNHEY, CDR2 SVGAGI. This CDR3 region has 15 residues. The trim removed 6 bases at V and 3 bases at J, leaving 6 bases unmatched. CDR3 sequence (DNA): TGTGCCAGCAGAACACCGGGGGGGGACACCGGGGAGCTGTTTTTT. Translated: CASRTPGGDTGELFF.

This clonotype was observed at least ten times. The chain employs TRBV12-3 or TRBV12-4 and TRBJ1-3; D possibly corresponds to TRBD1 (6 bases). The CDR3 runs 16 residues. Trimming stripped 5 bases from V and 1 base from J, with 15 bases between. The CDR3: CASSTGAGASGNTIYF. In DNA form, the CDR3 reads TGTGCCAGCAGTACCGGCGCAGGGGCATCTGGAAACACCATATATTTT.

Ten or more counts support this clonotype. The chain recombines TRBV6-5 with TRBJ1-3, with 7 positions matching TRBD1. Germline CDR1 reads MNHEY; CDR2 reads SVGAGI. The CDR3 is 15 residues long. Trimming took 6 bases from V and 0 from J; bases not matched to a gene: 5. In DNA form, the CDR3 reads TGTGCCAGCAGCCCGGACAGGTCCTCTGGAAACACCATATATTTT. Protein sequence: CASSPDRSSGNTIYF.

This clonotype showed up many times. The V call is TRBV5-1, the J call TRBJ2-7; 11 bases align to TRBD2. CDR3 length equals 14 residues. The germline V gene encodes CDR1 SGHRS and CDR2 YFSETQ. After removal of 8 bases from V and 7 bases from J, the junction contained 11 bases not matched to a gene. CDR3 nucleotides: TGCGCCAGTCGACTAGCGGGAATTACGGGAGAGCAGTACTTC. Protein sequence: CASRLAGITGEQYF.